This T cell receptor (beta chain) came from a study of Tregs in tolerant kidney transplant recipients (dated by TCRdb to between 2018 and 2021). Background for the entire study: The transplants used related donors along with nonmyeloablative bone marrow transplantation, and in the human trials mixed chimerism was transient. The study used TCRbeta sequencing to identify donor-specific regulatory T cells before combined kidney and bone marrow transplantation, then tracked those cells after transplant.

The time point label of this sample denotes: blood sample drawn before combined kidney and bone marrow transplant. Thawed PBMCs were FACS-sorted into unstimulated Tregs (CD4+CD25+CD127-), CD4+ non-Tregs (CD4+CD25-), CD4 cells and CD8 cells. The patients were a handful of recipients of combined kidney and bone marrow transplants from the ITN036ST trial, and samples were available only for these trial subjects. Healthy control blood was processed by Ficoll density gradient to PBMCs and cryopreserved; patient PBMCs were collected before and after transplant. As to this clone: This clone's antigen is unknown. Per-base qualities were not stored, and no clone one base away is much larger.

For TCRbeta CDR3 sequencing, genomic DNA from the sorted cells was extracted using the QIAGEN DNeasy Blood and Tissue Kit. High-throughput TCRbeta CDR3 sequencing, including PCR amplification with bias correction and internal controls, was performed commercially through immunoSEQ. In the original analysis: Unique productive TCRbeta sequences were defined by CDR3 nucleotide sequence where primers matched, and otherwise by CDR3 amino acid sequence together with Vbeta and Jbeta genes. As a correction for sorting error, sequences shared between sorted populations at a frequency ratio of 2:1 or less were discarded, and the remaining shared sequences were assigned to the higher population. Sequences were defined as donor-reactive when expanded at least 5-fold in CFSE-low cells versus unstimulated cells and present at a frequency of at least 0.01% in CFSE-low cells. Repertoire divergence was quantified by Jensen-Shannon divergence calculated from the top 100 TCRbeta sequences ranked by frequency. For samples with multiple sequencing runs, sorting error was corrected in each run separately before the runs were combined. TCRdb's version of the immuneACCESS table is confined to in-frame rearrangements and falls short of the full clone set. An unresolved V gene accounts for under half of the shortfall where checked; the remainder is of unknown origin. V and J calls and clone size follow that table, whereas D and trimming were derived from the DNA. This sample has more than 75,000 clones in its table, and roughly 93% of those were observed once. About 0.45% of the sample is in the top ten clones.

Spanning cysteine to phenylalanine, the CDR3 consists of 16 amino acids. This entry keeps only the CDR3 DNA: 48 bases, framed from base 1. CDR1 and CDR2 (SQVTM, ANQGSEA) derive from the germline V gene. V lost 6 bases and J lost 5 bases, and the count of bases not matched to a germline gene is 16. Overall study results and their limits: Expanding Tregs with activated donor B cells appeared to identify the most biologically relevant and donor-specific TCRbeta repertoire. Biological reproducibility was not examined directly, but technical replication error appeared to be minimal. In tolerant patients, donor-specific Tregs expanded more than Tregs overall, which suggests antigen-driven rather than nonspecific expansion. The study was constrained by small patient numbers, and validation of the findings is required in larger populations and under other immunosuppression protocols. For some patients, the PCR primers changed as time went on, which meant samples from those patients could not be compared with one another at the nucleotide level.

The receptor comes from a human donor who received a combined kidney and bone marrow transplant. Rearrangement joined TRBV29-1 to TRBJ1-2; 9 middle bases align to TRBD1. The source was CD4+ T cells from blood, collected before the transplant. The CDR3 reads as follows: CSVSPGQGGGRYGYTF. The DNA is as follows: TGCAGCGTGTCCCCGGGACAGGGAGGGGGTAGGTATGGCTACACCTTC.